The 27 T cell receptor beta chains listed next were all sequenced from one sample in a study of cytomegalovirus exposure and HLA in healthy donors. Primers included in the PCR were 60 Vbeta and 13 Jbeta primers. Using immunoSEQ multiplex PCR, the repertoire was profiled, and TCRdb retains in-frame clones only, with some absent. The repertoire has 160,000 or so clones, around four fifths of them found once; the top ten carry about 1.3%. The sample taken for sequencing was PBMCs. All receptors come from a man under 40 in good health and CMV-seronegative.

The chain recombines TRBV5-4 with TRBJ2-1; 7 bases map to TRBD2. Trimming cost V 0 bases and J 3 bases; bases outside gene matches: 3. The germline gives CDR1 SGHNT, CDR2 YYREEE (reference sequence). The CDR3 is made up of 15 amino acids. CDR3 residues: CASSLASGLYNEQFF. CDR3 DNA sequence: TGTGCCAGCAGCTTGGCTAGCGGACTCTACAATGAGCAGTTCTTC.

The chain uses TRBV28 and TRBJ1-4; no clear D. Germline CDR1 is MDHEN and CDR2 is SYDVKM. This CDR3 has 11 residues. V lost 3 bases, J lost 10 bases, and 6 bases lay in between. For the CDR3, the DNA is TGTGCCAGCAGTTTCTCGGGAAAACTGTTTTTT. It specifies CASSFSGKLFF.

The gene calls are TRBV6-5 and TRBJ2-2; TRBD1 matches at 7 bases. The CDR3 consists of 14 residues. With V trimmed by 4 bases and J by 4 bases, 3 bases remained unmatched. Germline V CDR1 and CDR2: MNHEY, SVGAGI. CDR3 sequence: CASSSRTGTGELFF. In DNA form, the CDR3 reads TGTGCCAGCAGTTCCCGGACAGGCACCGGGGAGCTGTTTTTT.

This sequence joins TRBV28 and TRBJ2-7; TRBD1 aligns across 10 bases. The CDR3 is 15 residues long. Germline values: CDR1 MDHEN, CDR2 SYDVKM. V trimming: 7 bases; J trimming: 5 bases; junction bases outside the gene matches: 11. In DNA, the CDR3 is TGTGCCAGCAACTTGGACAGGGGGTCTGTAAACGAGCAGTACTTC. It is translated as CASNLDRGSVNEQYF.

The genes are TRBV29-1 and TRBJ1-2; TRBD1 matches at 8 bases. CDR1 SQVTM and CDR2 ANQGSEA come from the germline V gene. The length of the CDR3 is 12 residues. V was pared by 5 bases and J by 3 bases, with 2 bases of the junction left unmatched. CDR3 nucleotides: TGCAGCGTTCAGACAGGGGACTATGGCTACACCTTC. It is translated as CSVQTGDYGYTF.

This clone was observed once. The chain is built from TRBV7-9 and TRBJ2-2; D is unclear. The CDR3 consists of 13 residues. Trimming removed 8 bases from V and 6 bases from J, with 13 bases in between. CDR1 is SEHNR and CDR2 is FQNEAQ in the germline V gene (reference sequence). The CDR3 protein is CASEFGSSGELFF. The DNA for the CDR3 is TGTGCCAGCGAGTTCGGGTCTTCCGGGGAGCTGTTTTTT.

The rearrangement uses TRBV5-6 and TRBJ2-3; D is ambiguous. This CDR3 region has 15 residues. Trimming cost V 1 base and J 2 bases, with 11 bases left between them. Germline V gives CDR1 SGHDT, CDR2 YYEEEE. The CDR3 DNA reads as TGTGCCAGCAGCTTGTTAACACTATTCACAGATACGCAGTATTTT. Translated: CASSLLTLFTDTQYF.

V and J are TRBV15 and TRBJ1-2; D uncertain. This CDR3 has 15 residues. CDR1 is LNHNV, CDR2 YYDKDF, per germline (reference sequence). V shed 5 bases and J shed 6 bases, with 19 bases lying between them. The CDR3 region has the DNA TGTGCCACCAGCGCGGTCGGGGTTAGCATCGATGGCTACACCTTC. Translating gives CATSAVGVSIDGYTF. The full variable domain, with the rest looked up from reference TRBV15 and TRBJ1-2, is DAMVIQNPRYQVTQFGKPVTLSCSQTLNHNVMYWYQQKSSQAPKLLFHYYDKDFNNEADTPDNFQSRRPNTSFCFLDIRSPGLGDTAMYLCATSAVGVSIDGYTFGSGTRLTVV.

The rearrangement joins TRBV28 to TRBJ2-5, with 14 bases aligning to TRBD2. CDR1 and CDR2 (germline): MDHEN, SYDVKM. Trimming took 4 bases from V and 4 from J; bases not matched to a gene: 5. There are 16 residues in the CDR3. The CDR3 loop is CASSSAGLAGGETQYF. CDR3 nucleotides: TGTGCCAGCAGTTCAGCTGGACTAGCGGGGGGAGAGACCCAGTACTTC.

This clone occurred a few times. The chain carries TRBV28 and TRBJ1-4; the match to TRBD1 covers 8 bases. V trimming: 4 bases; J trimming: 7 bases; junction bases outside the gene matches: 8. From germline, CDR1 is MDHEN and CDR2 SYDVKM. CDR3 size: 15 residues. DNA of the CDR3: TGTGCCAGCAGTTCCTACAGGGGGGTCGGTGAAAAACTGTTTTTT. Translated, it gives CASSSYRGVGEKLFF. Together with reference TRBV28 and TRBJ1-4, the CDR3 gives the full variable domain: DVKVTQSSRYLVKRTGEKVFLECVQDMDHENMFWYRQDPGLGLRLIYFSYDVKMKEKGDIPEGYSVSREKKERFSLILESASTNQTSMYLCASSSYRGVGEKLFFGSGTQLSVL.

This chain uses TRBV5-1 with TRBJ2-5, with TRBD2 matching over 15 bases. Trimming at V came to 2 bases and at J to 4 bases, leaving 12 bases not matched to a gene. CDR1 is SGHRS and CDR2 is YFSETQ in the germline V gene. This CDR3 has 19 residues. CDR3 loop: CASSLNGLAGGSVIETQYF. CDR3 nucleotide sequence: TGCGCCAGCAGCTTAAACGGACTAGCGGGAGGGTCCGTCATAGAGACCCAGTACTTC. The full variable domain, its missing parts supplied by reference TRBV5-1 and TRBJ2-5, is KAGVTQTPRYLIKTRGQQVTLSCSPISGHRSVSWYQQTPGQGLQFLFEYFSETQRNKGNFPGRFSGRQFSNSRSEMNVSTLELGDSALYLCASSLNGLAGGSVIETQYFGPGTRLLVL.

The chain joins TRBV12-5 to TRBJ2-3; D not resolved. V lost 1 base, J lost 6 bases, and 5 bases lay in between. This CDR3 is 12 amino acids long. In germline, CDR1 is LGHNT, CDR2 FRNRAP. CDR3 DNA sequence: TGTGCTAGTGGTTTGGGGCATGATACGCAGTATTTT. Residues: CASGLGHDTQYF.

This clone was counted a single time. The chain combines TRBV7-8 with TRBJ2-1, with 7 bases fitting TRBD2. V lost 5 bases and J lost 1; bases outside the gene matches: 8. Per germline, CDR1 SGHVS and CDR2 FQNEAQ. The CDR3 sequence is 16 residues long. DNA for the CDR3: TGTGCCAGCAGCAATTATGGACTAGATTCCTACAATGAGCAGTTCTTC. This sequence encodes CASSNYGLDSYNEQFF.

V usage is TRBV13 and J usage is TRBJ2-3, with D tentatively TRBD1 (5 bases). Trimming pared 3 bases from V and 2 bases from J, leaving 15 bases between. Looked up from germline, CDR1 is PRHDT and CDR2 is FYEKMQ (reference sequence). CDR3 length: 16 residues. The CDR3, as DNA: TGTGCCAGCAGCTTCAATAGGGGCGGAGTCACAGATACGCAGTATTTT. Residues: CASSFNRGGVTDTQYF. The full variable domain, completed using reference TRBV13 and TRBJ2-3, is AAGVIQSPRHLIKEKRETATLKCYPIPRHDTVYWYQQGPGQDPQFLISFYEKMQSDKGSIPDRFSAQQFSDYHSELNMSSLELGDSALYFCASSFNRGGVTDTQYFGPGTRLTVL.

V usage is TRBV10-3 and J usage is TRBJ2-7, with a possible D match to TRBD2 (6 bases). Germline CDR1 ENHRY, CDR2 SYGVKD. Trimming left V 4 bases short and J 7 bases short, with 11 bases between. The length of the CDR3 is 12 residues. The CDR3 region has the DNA TGTGCCATCAGTGCGACGGGGGTGGAGCAGTACTTC. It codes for CAISATGVEQYF.

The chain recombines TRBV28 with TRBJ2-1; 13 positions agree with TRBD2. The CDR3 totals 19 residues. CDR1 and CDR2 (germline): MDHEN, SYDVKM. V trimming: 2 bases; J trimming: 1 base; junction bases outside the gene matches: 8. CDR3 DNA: TGTGCCAGCAGTTTAGCCGGACTAGCGGGAGCCCGGTCCTACAATGAGCAGTTCTTC. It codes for CASSLAGLAGARSYNEQFF.

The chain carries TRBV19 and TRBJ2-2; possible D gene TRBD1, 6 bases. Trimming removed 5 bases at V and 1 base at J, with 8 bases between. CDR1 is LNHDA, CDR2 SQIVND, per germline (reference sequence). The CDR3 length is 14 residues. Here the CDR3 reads CASSSTGNTGELFF. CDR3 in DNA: TGTGCCAGTAGTTCGACAGGGAACACCGGGGAGCTGTTTTTT.

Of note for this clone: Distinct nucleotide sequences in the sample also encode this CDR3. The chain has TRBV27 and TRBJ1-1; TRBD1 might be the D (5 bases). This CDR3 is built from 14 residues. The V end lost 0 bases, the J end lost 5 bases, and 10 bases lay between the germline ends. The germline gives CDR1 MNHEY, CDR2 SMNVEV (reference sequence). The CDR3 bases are TGTGCCAGCAGTTTATCGTTCGGGGGGACTGAAGCTTTCTTT. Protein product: CASSLSFGGTEAFF.

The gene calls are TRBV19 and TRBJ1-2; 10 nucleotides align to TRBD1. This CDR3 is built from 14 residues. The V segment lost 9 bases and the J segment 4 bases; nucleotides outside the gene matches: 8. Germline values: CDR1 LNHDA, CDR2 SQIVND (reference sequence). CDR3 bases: TGTGCCAGCCTGACAGGGGGCGCGCCCTATGGCTACACCTTC. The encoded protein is CASLTGGAPYGYTF. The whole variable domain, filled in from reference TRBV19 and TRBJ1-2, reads DGGITQSPKYLFRKEGQNVTLSCEQNLNHDAMYWYRQDPGQGLRLIYYSQIVNDFQKGDIAEGYSVSREKKESFPLTVTSAQKNPTAFYLCASLTGGAPYGYTFGSGTRLTVV.

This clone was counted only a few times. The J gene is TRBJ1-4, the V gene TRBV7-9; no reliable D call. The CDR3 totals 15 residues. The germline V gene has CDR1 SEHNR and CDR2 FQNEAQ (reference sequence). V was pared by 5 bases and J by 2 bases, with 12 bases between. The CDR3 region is CASSLTQVTNEKLFF. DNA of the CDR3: TGTGCCAGCAGCCTAACCCAGGTTACTAATGAAAAACTGTTTTTT.

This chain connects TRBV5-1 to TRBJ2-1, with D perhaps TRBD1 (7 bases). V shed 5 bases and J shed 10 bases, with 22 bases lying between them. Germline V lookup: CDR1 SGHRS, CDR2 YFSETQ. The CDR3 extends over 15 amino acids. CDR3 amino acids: CASRPRGNGTEEQFF. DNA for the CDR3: TGCGCCAGCAGGCCGCGGGGCAACGGGACAGAGGAGCAGTTCTTC.

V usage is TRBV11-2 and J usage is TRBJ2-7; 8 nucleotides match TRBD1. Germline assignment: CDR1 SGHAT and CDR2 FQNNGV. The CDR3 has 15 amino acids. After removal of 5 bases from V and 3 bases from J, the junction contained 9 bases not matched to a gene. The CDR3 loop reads CASSQEETGVYEQYF. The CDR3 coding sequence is TGTGCCAGCAGCCAGGAGGAGACAGGGGTCTACGAGCAGTACTTC.

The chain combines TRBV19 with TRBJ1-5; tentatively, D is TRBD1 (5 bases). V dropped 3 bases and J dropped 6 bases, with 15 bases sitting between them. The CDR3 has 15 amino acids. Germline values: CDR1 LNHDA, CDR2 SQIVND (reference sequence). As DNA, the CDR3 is TGTGCCAGTAGTATCGGAGGGGAGAGGACTCAGCCCCAGCATTTT. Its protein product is CASSIGGERTQPQHF.

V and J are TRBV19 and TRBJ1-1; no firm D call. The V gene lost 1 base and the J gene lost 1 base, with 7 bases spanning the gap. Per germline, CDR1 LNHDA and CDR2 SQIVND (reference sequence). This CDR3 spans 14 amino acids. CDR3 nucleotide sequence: TGTGCCAGTAGTATAGTCAGGCCGAACACTGAAGCTTTCTTT. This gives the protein CASSIVRPNTEAFF.

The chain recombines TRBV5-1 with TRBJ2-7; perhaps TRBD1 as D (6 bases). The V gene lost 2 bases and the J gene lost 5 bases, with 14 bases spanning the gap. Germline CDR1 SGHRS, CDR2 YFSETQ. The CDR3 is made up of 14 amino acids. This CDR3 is CASSFGQPIDEQYF. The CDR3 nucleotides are TGCGCCAGCAGCTTCGGACAGCCTATAGACGAGCAGTACTTC.

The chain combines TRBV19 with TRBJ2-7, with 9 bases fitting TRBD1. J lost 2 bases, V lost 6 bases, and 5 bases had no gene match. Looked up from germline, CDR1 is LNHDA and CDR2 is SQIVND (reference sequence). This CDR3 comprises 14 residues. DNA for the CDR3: TGTGCCAGTAGCCCGACAGGGGGTCCCTACGAGCAGTACTTC. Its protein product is CASSPTGGPYEQYF.

The CDR3 DNA sequence: TGCAGCGTTGAGGACAGGGGAGTCTATGGCTACACCTTC. Its protein product is CSVEDRGVYGYTF. This chain links TRBV29-1 with TRBJ1-2; 9 bases agree with TRBD1. V was pared by 3 bases and J by 4 bases, with 3 bases of the junction left unmatched. CDR1 SQVTM and CDR2 ANQGSEA come from the germline V gene. The CDR3 covers 13 residues.